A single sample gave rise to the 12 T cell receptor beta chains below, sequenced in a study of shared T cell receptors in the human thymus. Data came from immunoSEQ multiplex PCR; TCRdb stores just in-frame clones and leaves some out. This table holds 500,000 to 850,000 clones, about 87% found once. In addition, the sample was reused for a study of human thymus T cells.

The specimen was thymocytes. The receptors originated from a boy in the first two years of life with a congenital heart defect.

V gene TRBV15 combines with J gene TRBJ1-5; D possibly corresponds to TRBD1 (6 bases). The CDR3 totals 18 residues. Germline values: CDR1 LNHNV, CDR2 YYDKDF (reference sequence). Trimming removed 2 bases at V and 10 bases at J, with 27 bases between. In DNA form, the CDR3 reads TGTGCCACCAGCAGATTGCAAAGGACACATGATAAGGGGGATCCCCAGCATTTT. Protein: CATSRLQRTHDKGDPQHF.

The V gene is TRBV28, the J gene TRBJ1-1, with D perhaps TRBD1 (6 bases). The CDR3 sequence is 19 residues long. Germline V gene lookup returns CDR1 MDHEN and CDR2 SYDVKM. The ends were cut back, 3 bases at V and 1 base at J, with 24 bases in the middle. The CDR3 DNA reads TGTGCCAGCAGTTTCCCTGAATCAAAGTTTCCCAGGGGGAACACTGAAGCTTTCTTT. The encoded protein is CASSFPESKFPRGNTEAFF.

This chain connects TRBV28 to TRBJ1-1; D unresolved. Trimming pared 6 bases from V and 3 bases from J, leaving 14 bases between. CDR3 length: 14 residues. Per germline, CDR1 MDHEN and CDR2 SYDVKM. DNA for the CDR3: TGTGCCAGCAGAACGCCGGGTGAGGACACTGAAGCTTTCTTT. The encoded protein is CASRTPGEDTEAFF.

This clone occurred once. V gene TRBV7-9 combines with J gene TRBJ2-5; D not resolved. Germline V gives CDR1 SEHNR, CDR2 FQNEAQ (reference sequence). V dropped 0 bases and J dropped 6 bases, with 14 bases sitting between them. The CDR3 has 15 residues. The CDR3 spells CASSLARYSVQTQYF. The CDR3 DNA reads TGTGCCAGCAGCTTAGCGAGGTATTCGGTACAGACCCAGTACTTC.

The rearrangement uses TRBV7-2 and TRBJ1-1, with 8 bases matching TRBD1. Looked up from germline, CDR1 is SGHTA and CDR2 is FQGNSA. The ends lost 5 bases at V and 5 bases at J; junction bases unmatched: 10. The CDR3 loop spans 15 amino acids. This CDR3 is CASSPPGQGGTEAFF. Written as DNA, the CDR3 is TGTGCCAGCAGCCCACCAGGACAGGGTGGGACTGAAGCTTTCTTT.

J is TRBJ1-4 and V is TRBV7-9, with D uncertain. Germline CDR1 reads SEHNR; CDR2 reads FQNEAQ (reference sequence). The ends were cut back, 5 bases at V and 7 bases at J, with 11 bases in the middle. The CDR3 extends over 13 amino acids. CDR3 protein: CASSPVRGEKLFF. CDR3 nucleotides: TGTGCCAGCAGCCCAGTTCGTGGTGAAAAACTGTTTTTT.

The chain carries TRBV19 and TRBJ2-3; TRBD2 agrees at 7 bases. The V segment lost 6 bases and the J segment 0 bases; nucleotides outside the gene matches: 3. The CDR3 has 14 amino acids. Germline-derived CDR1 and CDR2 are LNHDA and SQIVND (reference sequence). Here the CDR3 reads CASSSGTSTDTQYF. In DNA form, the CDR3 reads TGTGCCAGTAGCAGCGGGACTAGCACAGATACGCAGTATTTT.

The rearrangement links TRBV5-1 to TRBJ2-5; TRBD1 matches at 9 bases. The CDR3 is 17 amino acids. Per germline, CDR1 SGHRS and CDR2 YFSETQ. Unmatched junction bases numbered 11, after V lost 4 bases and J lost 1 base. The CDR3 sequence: CASSAPPTGGPQETQYF. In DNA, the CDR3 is TGCGCCAGCAGCGCACCACCGACAGGGGGACCCCAAGAGACCCAGTACTTC.

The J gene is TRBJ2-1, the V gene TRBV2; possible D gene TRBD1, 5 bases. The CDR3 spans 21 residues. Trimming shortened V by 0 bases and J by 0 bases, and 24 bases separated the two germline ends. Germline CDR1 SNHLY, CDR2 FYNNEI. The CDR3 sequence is CASSEALHNSRQWSSYNEQFF. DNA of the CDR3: TGTGCCAGCAGTGAAGCGCTTCACAATTCAAGACAGTGGAGCTCCTACAATGAGCAGTTCTTC.

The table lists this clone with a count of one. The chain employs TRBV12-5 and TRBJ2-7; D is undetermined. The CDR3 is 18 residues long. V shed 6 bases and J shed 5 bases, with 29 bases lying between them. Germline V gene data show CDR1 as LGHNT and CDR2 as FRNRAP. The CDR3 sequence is CASGSIYQKRFRWNEQYF. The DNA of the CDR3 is TGTGCTAGTGGGTCGATCTACCAAAAACGATTCAGGTGGAACGAGCAGTACTTC.

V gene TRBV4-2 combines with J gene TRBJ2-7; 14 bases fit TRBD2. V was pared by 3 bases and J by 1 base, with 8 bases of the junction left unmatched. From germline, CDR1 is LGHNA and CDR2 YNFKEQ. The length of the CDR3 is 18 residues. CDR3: CASSQKDRTSGGSYEQYF. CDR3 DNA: TGTGCCAGCAGCCAGAAAGATCGGACTAGCGGGGGGTCCTACGAGCAGTACTTC.

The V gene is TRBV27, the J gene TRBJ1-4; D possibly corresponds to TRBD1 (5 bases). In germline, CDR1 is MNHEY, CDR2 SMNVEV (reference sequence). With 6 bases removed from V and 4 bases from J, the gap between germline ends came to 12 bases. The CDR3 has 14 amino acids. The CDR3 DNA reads TGTGCCAGCAGAATTTCGGGGGTTAATGAAAAACTGTTTTTT. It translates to CASRISGVNEKLFF.